This T cell receptor (beta chain) stems from a study of shared clonotypes between healthy human individuals. Across the whole study: CD4 naive and memory got three plates each, CD8 naive two, CD8 memory one.

The CDR3 contains 16 residues. The germline V and J ends were trimmed by 0 bases and 2 bases, with 13 bases remaining between them. From germline, CDR1 is SGHAT and CDR2 FQNNGV. Authors' analysis steps: ImmunoSEQ supplied junction-only sequences lacking quality scores, so filtering was different. The method was immunoSEQ multiplex PCR; TCRdb's version includes in-frame clones alone and lacks a portion of them. V and J calls and clone size are those listed in that table; D and trimming were worked out from the DNA. Among 950,000 to 1,200,000 clones listed, approximately 77% were seen once. This sequence was found in a man aged 18-30 years in good health. Some clones in this sample may be carry-over from other donors' samples. Sequencing was performed on memory CD4+ T cells from PBMCs. Subset noted: CD45RA-negative fraction. The gene calls are TRBV11-2 and TRBJ1-2; D possibly corresponds to TRBD1 (6 bases). The CDR3 region is CASSLDYRARNYGYTF. The DNA of the CDR3 is TGTGCCAGCAGCTTAGATTACAGGGCTCGAAACTATGGCTACACCTTC.